Listed below are T cell receptor beta chains from one sample, sequenced in a study of T cell responses to AZD1222 COVID-19 vaccine. TCRdb keeps only in-frame clones here, not all; method: immunoSEQ multiplex PCR. Of roughly 150,000 clones detected, roughly 87% appear once; the ten largest clones hold 5% to 6.5%. The material sequenced was peripheral blood, taken 28 days after the second AZD1222 dose. The source is an adult who received the AZD1222 COVID-19 vaccine. Both conserved end residues are part of each CDR3. Each record gives: J gene, V gene, CDR3 protein.

j_call: TRBJ2-2; v_call: TRBV5-4; cdr3_aa: CASSRKAGNTGELFF
j_call: TRBJ1-2; v_call: TRBV28; cdr3_aa: CASSLGQMWEFTF
j_call: TRBJ2-1; v_call: TRBV5-1; cdr3_aa: CASSLQGQTNEQFF
j_call: TRBJ1-5; v_call: TRBV7-2; cdr3_aa: CASSHSNQPQHF
j_call: TRBJ1-2; v_call: TRBV9; cdr3_aa: CASSVEGTGSYGYTF
j_call: TRBJ1-2; v_call: TRBV7-2; cdr3_aa: CASSLVGQGYGYTF
j_call: TRBJ2-5; v_call: TRBV5-1; cdr3_aa: CASSLVPAEETQYF
j_call: TRBJ2-7; v_call: TRBV6-5; cdr3_aa: CASSPGDYEQYF
j_call: TRBJ2-3; v_call: TRBV30; cdr3_aa: CAWGRGGVAGTQYF
j_call: TRBJ1-4; v_call: TRBV18; cdr3_aa: CASSPLEAGDEKLFF
j_call: TRBJ2-3; v_call: TRBV7-3; cdr3_aa: CASSFHPAVGADTQYF
j_call: TRBJ2-7; v_call: TRBV19; cdr3_aa: CASSRSGPSYEQYF
j_call: TRBJ1-2; v_call: TRBV19; cdr3_aa: CASRAATFYGYTF
j_call: TRBJ1-5; v_call: TRBV2; cdr3_aa: CASSEMLTGSQPQHF
j_call: TRBJ2-7; v_call: TRBV28; cdr3_aa: CASSIRQGAREQYF
j_call: TRBJ2-7; v_call: TRBV7-6; cdr3_aa: CASSLGRGLDEQYF
j_call: TRBJ2-1; v_call: TRBV6-1; cdr3_aa: CASSEAGGWGYNEQFF
j_call: TRBJ1-1; v_call: TRBV28; cdr3_aa: CASRGQAAGVDTEAFF
j_call: TRBJ2-7; v_call: TRBV23-1; cdr3_aa: CASSQVSGSGDCPGDEQYF
j_call: TRBJ2-7; v_call: TRBV28; cdr3_aa: CASSFPRDYYEQYF
j_call: TRBJ2-1; v_call: TRBV10-3; cdr3_aa: CAISNREGNEQFF
j_call: TRBJ1-6; v_call: TRBV5-6; cdr3_aa: CASSLRQINSPLHF
j_call: TRBJ2-1; v_call: TRBV5-4; cdr3_aa: CASSPARTSGRNEQFF
j_call: TRBJ2-6; v_call: TRBV9; cdr3_aa: CASRQSGANVLTF
j_call: TRBJ1-2; v_call: TRBV7-2; cdr3_aa: CASSLEGPGIGYTF
j_call: TRBJ2-1; v_call: TRBV3-1/TRBV3-2; cdr3_aa: CASSPQGHSYNEQFF
j_call: TRBJ2-5; v_call: TRBV4-2; cdr3_aa: CASSQEARDGETQYF
j_call: TRBJ1-3; v_call: TRBV7-8; cdr3_aa: CASTEGSSGNTIYF
j_call: TRBJ2-7; v_call: TRBV6-5; cdr3_aa: CASSLLQGSFYEQYF
j_call: TRBJ2-2; v_call: TRBV11-3; cdr3_aa: CASSSGQGGWGELFF
j_call: TRBJ1-1; v_call: TRBV6-5; cdr3_aa: CASSYSPGEAFF
j_call: TRBJ2-2; v_call: TRBV18; cdr3_aa: CASSTSGRTVGELFF
j_call: TRBJ1-5; v_call: TRBV5-8; cdr3_aa: CASSLGEQGVNQPQHF
j_call: TRBJ1-4; v_call: TRBV30; cdr3_aa: CAWSIREKLFF
j_call: TRBJ2-5; v_call: TRBV2; cdr3_aa: CASSRTTGAYQETQYF
j_call: TRBJ1-1; v_call: TRBV6-5; cdr3_aa: CASRGAVNTEAFF
j_call: TRBJ2-7; v_call: TRBV7-2; cdr3_aa: CASSSLAGGVEQYF
j_call: TRBJ1-2; v_call: TRBV19; cdr3_aa: CASSPGGGLYGYTF
j_call: TRBJ2-5; v_call: TRBV3-1/TRBV3-2; cdr3_aa: CASSHYRFSETQYF
j_call: TRBJ1-5; v_call: TRBV10-3; cdr3_aa: CAISENRALNQPQHF
j_call: TRBJ2-7; v_call: TRBV2; cdr3_aa: CASRDQGLADYEQYF
j_call: TRBJ1-5; v_call: TRBV6-5; cdr3_aa: CASSYSLSSNQPQHF
j_call: TRBJ1-4; v_call: TRBV5-1; cdr3_aa: CASSVAVDEKLFF
j_call: TRBJ2-7; v_call: TRBV9; cdr3_aa: CASSVGSNYEQYF
j_call: TRBJ1-2; v_call: TRBV10-1; cdr3_aa: CASSPGQGNGYTF
j_call: TRBJ2-3; v_call: TRBV28; cdr3_aa: CASWEIRTDTQYF
j_call: TRBJ1-6; v_call: TRBV6-5; cdr3_aa: CASSATVAGSPLHF
j_call: TRBJ2-2; v_call: TRBV5-1; cdr3_aa: CASSLSTGELFF
j_call: TRBJ2-5; v_call: TRBV3-1/TRBV3-2; cdr3_aa: CASSRTGPWETQYF
j_call: TRBJ1-2; v_call: TRBV6-5; cdr3_aa: CASSAVQGANYGYTF
j_call: TRBJ2-5; v_call: TRBV13; cdr3_aa: CASSATRGTQYF
j_call: TRBJ2-7; v_call: TRBV6-5; cdr3_aa: CAISDRRNEQYF
j_call: TRBJ1-4; v_call: TRBV6-5; cdr3_aa: CASSQRGADEKLFF
j_call: TRBJ2-1; v_call: TRBV11-2; cdr3_aa: CASSQREARGNEQFF